One and the same sample provided the 3 T cell receptor beta chains below, sequenced in a study of vaccination effects on CD4 cells after COVID-19. Expansion of antigen-specific CD4+ T cells with viral peptide pools was carried out by the ViraFEST assay before sequencing. Researchers isolated CD4+ T cells once about 11 days of culture had elapsed. For these TCRs, the target antigens are not known. Here immunoSEQ multiplex PCR was the method, and the copy in TCRdb shows in-frame clones only, minus some. The sample has approximately 87,000 clones; roughly four fifths are singletons. Sequences were derived from CD4+ T cells from PBMCs cultured with HCoV-229E spike peptides, sampled before COVID-19 vaccination. Receptors were obtained from a human donor who received a COVID-19 vaccine.

V and J are TRBV5-1 and TRBJ2-1; D is perhaps TRBD1 (8 bases). Trimming stripped 6 bases from V and 4 bases from J, with 14 bases between. The CDR3 is 14 residues long. Germline CDR1 reads SGHRS; CDR2 reads YFSETQ. The DNA of the CDR3 is TGCGCCAGCAACAGGGGGGGGGCTTACAATGAGCAGTTCTTC. Encoded protein: CASNRGGAYNEQFF.

The chain uses TRBV19 and TRBJ2-7; 7 bases map to TRBD1. Germline V gene data show CDR1 as LNHDA and CDR2 as SQIVND (reference sequence). V was pared by 8 bases and J by 4 bases, with 14 bases of the junction left unmatched. The CDR3 consists of 15 residues. CDR3 residues: CASGPGWAGGYEQYV. For the CDR3, the DNA is TGTGCCAGTGGACCCGGGTGGGCAGGGGGATACGAGCAGTACGTC.

The chain recombines TRBV7-2 with TRBJ1-1, with D uncertain. Germline V gives CDR1 SGHTA, CDR2 FQGNSA. This CDR3 spans 14 amino acids. Trimming shortened V by 3 bases and J by 1 base, and 9 bases separated the two germline ends. The CDR3 sequence: CASSFNAGNTEAFF. As DNA, the CDR3 is TGTGCCAGCAGCTTTAACGCAGGGAACACTGAAGCTTTCTTT. The full variable domain, with the rest looked up from reference TRBV7-2 and TRBJ1-1, is GAGVSQSPSNKVTEKGKDVELRCDPISGHTALYWYRQSLGQGLEFLIYFQGNSAPDKSGLPSDRFSAERTGGSVSTLTIQRTQQEDSAVYLCASSFNAGNTEAFFGQGTRLTVV.